The 27 T cell receptor beta chains listed next were all sequenced from one sample in a study of control samples from healthy donors and cancer patients. Repertoires were generated with immunoSEQ multiplex PCR, while TCRdb's copy carries only in-frame clones and drops some. Here the sample spans approximately 70,000 clones, about nine tenths being singletons. The sequencing sample was made of PBMCs. The receptors come from a woman in her fifties or sixties with colorectal cancer.

V and J are TRBV15 and TRBJ2-5; TRBD1 or TRBD2 may be the D gene (5 bases each). This CDR3 has 16 residues. Germline V gene sequence: CDR1 LNHNV, CDR2 YYDKDF (reference sequence). Trimming cost V 0 bases and J 4 bases, with 15 bases left between them. DNA of the CDR3: TGTGCCACCAGCAGAGATACCTCCCGGGACGGAGAGACCCAGTACTTC. It yields the protein CATSRDTSRDGETQYF.

This clone appeared once. The J gene is TRBJ1-1, the V gene TRBV15; 8 bases agree with TRBD1. This CDR3 contains 15 residues. Germline V gene data show CDR1 as LNHNV and CDR2 as YYDKDF (reference sequence). Trimming cost V 1 base and J 3 bases; bases outside gene matches: 4. CDR3 sequence (DNA): TGTGCCACCAGCAGAGGAGACAGGGGATACACTGAAGCTTTCTTT. It codes for CATSRGDRGYTEAFF.

V usage is TRBV6-4 and J usage is TRBJ2-5, with D tentatively TRBD2 (6 bases). The CDR3 is made up of 16 amino acids. Germline loops: CDR1 MRHNA, CDR2 SNTAGT. The ends were cut back, 5 bases at V and 5 bases at J, with 21 bases in the middle. CDR3 region: CASSPNSAGFGETQYF. The DNA for the CDR3 is TGTGCCAGCAGTCCAAACTCAGCGGGCTTCGGGGAGACCCAGTACTTC.

The CDR3 protein is CASSAERRGEQFF. In DNA form, the CDR3 reads TGTGCCAGCAGTGCCGAGCGGCGGGGGGAGCAGTTCTTC. V gene TRBV2 combines with J gene TRBJ2-1; 7 nucleotides agree with TRBD2. V shed 4 bases and J 10 bases; nucleotides not matched to a gene: 7. Looked up from germline, CDR1 is SNHLY and CDR2 is FYNNEI. This CDR3 has 13 residues.

Concerning this clone itself: Other DNA sequences in this sample translate to the same CDR3. The chain carries TRBV10-3 and TRBJ2-5; 12 bases map to TRBD2. CDR3 size: 15 residues. Germline trimming cut 2 bases from V and 9 bases from J; bases unmatched to any gene: 7. Germline V lookup: CDR1 ENHRY, CDR2 SYGVKD. The CDR3 nucleotides are TGTGCCATCAGTGAGGCGCTAGCGGGGGGGCGGGCCCAGTACTTC. As protein: CAISEALAGGRAQYF.

The rearrangement uses TRBV10-1 and TRBJ1-1, with D maybe TRBD1 (5 bases). The CDR3 is 13 amino acids. Germline values: CDR1 WNHNN, CDR2 SYGVQD (reference sequence). V was shortened by 4 bases and J by 4 bases, with 10 bases between the two germline ends. In DNA form, the CDR3 reads TGCGCCAGCAGTGGACAGAGGACCACTGAAGCTTTCTTT. Residues: CASSGQRTTEAFF.

There are a few counts of this clone. The gene calls are TRBV4-2 and TRBJ2-3; D might be TRBD2 (5 bases). This CDR3 has 14 amino acids. CDR1 is LGHNA, CDR2 YNFKEQ, per germline. V gave up 3 bases and J gave up 2 bases, with 9 bases separating them. This CDR3 is CASSHPGYTDTQYF. CDR3 bases: TGTGCCAGCAGCCACCCGGGGTACACAGATACGCAGTATTTT.

This chain uses TRBV7-2 with TRBJ1-1, with 10 bases that match TRBD1. This CDR3 is 14 amino acids long. The ends lost 4 bases at V and 7 bases at J; junction bases unmatched: 6. In germline, CDR1 is SGHTA, CDR2 FQGNSA. The CDR3 nucleotides read TGTGCCAGCAGCTCGGACAGGGGGTACATTGAAGCTTTCTTT. Protein: CASSSDRGYIEAFF.

The chain recombines TRBV28 with TRBJ1-1, with TRBD1 matching 7 bases. V lost 5 bases and J lost 3; bases outside the gene matches: 9. Germline CDR1 reads MDHEN; CDR2 reads SYDVKM. The CDR3 spans 15 residues. The CDR3 sequence: CASSLLKGADTEAFF. For the CDR3, the DNA is TGTGCCAGCAGTCTCCTTAAGGGGGCGGACACTGAAGCTTTCTTT.

There are a few counts of this clone. The chain uses TRBV2 and TRBJ1-2; D might be TRBD1 (6 bases). The length of the CDR3 is 11 residues. Deletions cut 9 bases from V and 7 bases from J, with 12 bases between. CDR1 is SNHLY, CDR2 FYNNEI, per germline. The CDR3 loop is CASNRDIGYTF. For the CDR3, the DNA is TGTGCCAGTAACCGGGACATTGGCTACACCTTC.

The CDR3 is CASSFDTQSYGYTF. The CDR3 DNA reads as TGTGCCAGCAGCTTCGACACGCAGTCCTATGGCTACACCTTC. The J gene is TRBJ1-2, the V gene TRBV5-8, with unresolved D. The CDR3 has 14 residues. The V and J ends lost 2 bases and 4 bases respectively, with 12 bases between them. Looked up from germline, CDR1 is SGHTS and CDR2 is YDEGEE. Full variable domain (rest looked up from reference TRBV5-8 and TRBJ1-2): EAGVTQSPTHLIKTRGQQATLRCSPISGHTSVYWYQQALGLGLQFLLWYDEGEERNRGNFPPRFSGRQFPNYSSELNVNALELEDSALYLCASSFDTQSYGYTFGSGTRLTVV.

The chain uses TRBV21-1 and TRBJ1-2; the table's D call of TRBD1 was not tested on the DNA. TRBV21-1 is noted as a pseudogene. This CDR3 contains 15 residues. The CDR3 nucleotides read TGTGCCAGCAGCAACCGAGGCGGGACAGGGGATGGCTACACCTTC. Translation: CASSNRGGTGDGYTF.

The V and J genes are TRBV5-4 and TRBJ1-4; D not resolved. V was shortened by 1 base and J by 0 bases, with 19 bases between the two germline ends. The CDR3 is 19 amino acids. CDR1 SGHNT and CDR2 YYREEE come from the germline V gene (reference sequence). In DNA, the CDR3 is TGTGCCAGCAGCTTGTGGGCGACTAGACCATTTGCAACTAATGAAAAACTGTTTTTT. This encodes CASSLWATRPFATNEKLFF. Together with reference TRBV5-4 and TRBJ1-4, the CDR3 gives the full variable domain: ETGVTQSPTHLIKTRGQQVTLRCSSQSGHNTVSWYQQALGQGPQFIFQYYREEENGRGNFPPRFSGLQFPNYSSELNVNALELDDSALYLCASSLWATRPFATNEKLFFGSGTQLSVL.

The gene calls are TRBV4-1 and TRBJ2-7; a weak D match, TRBD1 (6 bases). The CDR3 contains 15 residues. Trimming removed 4 bases at V and 7 bases at J, with 20 bases between. Germline V gene lookup returns CDR1 MGHRA and CDR2 YSYEKL. CDR3 DNA: TGCGCCAGCAGCCGGACGTGGGGGCGCGGTGAGGAGCAGTACTTC. It yields the protein CASSRTWGRGEEQYF.

The J gene is TRBJ1-5, the V gene TRBV27; the match to TRBD1 covers 7 bases. The CDR3 consists of 16 residues. J lost 6 bases, V lost 5 bases, and 13 bases had no gene match. CDR1 and CDR2 (germline): MNHEY, SMNVEV (reference sequence). The CDR3 DNA reads as TGTGCCAGCAGTCCGGGAACAGGGGTGATTGGTCAGCCCCAGCATTTT. Protein product: CASSPGTGVIGQPQHF.

This clone was observed a handful of times. Distinct nucleotide sequences in the sample also encode this CDR3. This chain links TRBV9 with TRBJ1-6; D may be TRBD1 (6 bases). V was cut by 7 bases and J by 9 bases, with 17 bases left in between. This CDR3 has 14 amino acids. Germline V gives CDR1 SGDLS, CDR2 YYNGEE. The CDR3 DNA is TGTGCCAGCCGAAAAGGGGGGGGCGGTTCACCCCTCCACTTT. It is translated as CASRKGGGGSPLHF.

In its sample, this clone was seen once. This chain uses TRBV6-5 with TRBJ2-7, with D possibly called TRBD1 or TRBD2 (6 bases each). From germline, CDR1 is MNHEY and CDR2 SVGAGI. The CDR3 loop spans 13 amino acids. With 8 bases removed from V and 7 bases from J, the gap between germline ends came to 18 bases. For the CDR3, the DNA is TGTGCCAGCGCCCCAGGCAGGGGAGGTGAGCAGTACTTC. This codes for CASAPGRGGEQYF.

This rearrangement joins TRBV19 to TRBJ2-7; 7 positions agree with TRBD1. The CDR3 length is 14 residues. V lost 5 bases and J lost 3; bases outside the gene matches: 7. Germline values: CDR1 LNHDA, CDR2 SQIVND (reference sequence). Here the CDR3 DNA reads TGTGCCAGTAGTCTCCGACAGGGAAACTACGAGCAGTACTTC. Translated: CASSLRQGNYEQYF. Using reference TRBV19 and TRBJ2-7 for the parts outside the CDR3, the full variable domain is DGGITQSPKYLFRKEGQNVTLSCEQNLNHDAMYWYRQDPGQGLRLIYYSQIVNDFQKGDIAEGYSVSREKKESFPLTVTSAQKNPTAFYLCASSLRQGNYEQYFGPGTRLTVT.

The J gene is TRBJ2-7, the V gene TRBV5-8; D is unclear. Germline V gene sequence: CDR1 SGHTS, CDR2 YDEGEE. Deletions cut 2 bases from V and 6 bases from J, with 6 bases between. The length of the CDR3 is 11 residues. CDR3 amino acids: CASSFLIEQYF. In DNA form, the CDR3 reads TGTGCCAGCAGCTTTCTCATCGAGCAGTACTTC.

This rearrangement joins TRBV11-2 to TRBJ2-5; no reliable D call. The V gene's germline CDR1 is SGHAT and CDR2 FQNNGV. The CDR3 extends over 13 amino acids. V was clipped by 8 bases and J by 0 bases, with 10 bases between them. The CDR3 protein is CASARGNQETQYF. Here the CDR3 DNA reads TGTGCCAGCGCTCGTGGCAACCAAGAGACCCAGTACTTC.

This clone was seen only a few times. The rearrangement joins TRBV9 to TRBJ2-3; 7 bases agree with TRBD2. V shed 1 base and J 1 base; nucleotides not matched to a gene: 3. CDR1 is SGDLS and CDR2 is YYNGEE in the germline V gene. The CDR3 loop spans 15 amino acids. The CDR3 DNA reads as TGTGCCAGCAGCGTATTTGCGGGGGGCACAGATACGCAGTATTTT. This encodes CASSVFAGGTDTQYF. Complete variable domain (other parts from reference TRBV9 and TRBJ2-3): DSGVTQTPKHLITATGQRVTLRCSPRSGDLSVYWYQQSLDQGLQFLIQYYNGEERAKGNILERFSAQQFPDLHSELNLSSLELGDSALYFCASSVFAGGTDTQYFGPGTRLTVL.

CDR3 sequence: CASSPTSGEAQYF. In DNA form, the CDR3 reads TGTGCCAGCAGTCCGACTAGCGGTGAGGCCCAGTACTTC. The rearrangement uses TRBV6-6 and TRBJ2-4; TRBD2 matches 9 bases. The CDR3 length is 13 residues. From germline, CDR1 is MNHNY and CDR2 SVGAGI (reference sequence). The V gene end was trimmed by 5 bases and the J gene end by 13 bases; junction bases not matched to a gene: 9.

This chain joins TRBV9 and TRBJ1-6, with a tentative D call TRBD1 (6 bases). Trimming took off 3 bases at V and 7 bases at J, with 8 bases between the two ends. The CDR3 totals 13 residues. CDR1 and CDR2 (germline): SGDLS, YYNGEE. In DNA, the CDR3 is TGTGCCAGCAGCGCCACAGGGAATTCACCCCTCCACTTT. It yields the protein CASSATGNSPLHF. Full variable domain (outside the CDR3, taken from reference TRBV9 and TRBJ1-6): DSGVTQTPKHLITATGQRVTLRCSPRSGDLSVYWYQQSLDQGLQFLIQYYNGEERAKGNILERFSAQQFPDLHSELNLSSLELGDSALYFCASSATGNSPLHFGNGTRLTVT.

This clone turned up a few times. The V and J genes are TRBV2 and TRBJ1-5, with unresolved D. CDR1 and CDR2 from the germline V gene are SNHLY and FYNNEI. The CDR3 covers 15 residues. Between the trimmed V and J ends, which lost 3 bases and 9 bases, there was a span of 18 bases. This CDR3 is CASSDRVAGIGPQHF. In nucleotides, the CDR3 is TGTGCCAGCAGTGATCGCGTTGCCGGGATTGGGCCCCAGCATTTT.

The rearrangement links TRBV15 to TRBJ2-2; no clear D gene. CDR1 LNHNV and CDR2 YYDKDF come from the germline V gene (reference sequence). This CDR3 has 14 amino acids. V shed 5 bases and J shed 3 bases, with 10 bases lying between them. CDR3 sequence (DNA): TGTGCCACCAGCGGATTCGCCTACACCGGGGAGCTGTTTTTT. Translated: CATSGFAYTGELFF. Complete variable domain (other parts from reference TRBV15 and TRBJ2-2): DAMVIQNPRYQVTQFGKPVTLSCSQTLNHNVMYWYQQKSSQAPKLLFHYYDKDFNNEADTPDNFQSRRPNTSFCFLDIRSPGLGDTAMYLCATSGFAYTGELFFGEGSRLTVL.

The chain uses TRBV30 and TRBJ2-3; 7 bases line up with TRBD1. Per the germline V gene, CDR1 is GTSNPN and CDR2 is SVGIG (reference sequence). The V gene end was trimmed by 4 bases and the J gene end by 4 bases; junction bases not matched to a gene: 5. The CDR3 consists of 13 residues. In DNA, the CDR3 is TGTGCCTGGATCCGGCAGGGGGCAGATACGCAGTATTTT. Its protein is CAWIRQGADTQYF. The variable domain in full, with the rest retrieved from reference TRBV30 and TRBJ2-3, is SQTIHQWPATLVQPVGSPLSLECTVEGTSNPNLYWYRQAAGRGLQLLFYSVGIGQISSEVPQNLSASRPQDRQFILSSKKLLLSDSGFYLCAWIRQGADTQYFGPGTRLTVL.

The rearrangement links TRBV5-1 to TRBJ2-2; TRBD1 matches 8 bases. This CDR3 region has 15 residues. The germline CDR1 and CDR2 sequences are SGHRS and YFSETQ. With 0 bases clipped from V and 5 bases from J, the junction kept 3 bases outside the gene matches. The CDR3, as DNA: TGCGCCAGCAGCTTGGGAGGACAGGGTACCGGGGAGCTGTTTTTT. It specifies CASSLGGQGTGELFF.